These T cell receptor beta chains were read from a single sample in a study of shared clonotypes between healthy human individuals. This table comes from immunoSEQ multiplex PCR, and its TCRdb copy is limited to in-frame clones, with some not included. Of 2 million to 3 million clones in the sample, approximately 94% were seen once. Sequencing was carried out using naive CD4+ T cells from PBMCs. Receptors were obtained from a man younger than 30 in good health. Some clones in this sample may be carry-over from other donors' samples. CDR3s include the opening cysteine and the closing phenylalanine or tryptophan. The D gene is left open where the match is weak. Part of the rows lack a size; the others show once, few, many or a class for expanded clones.

d_call	v_call	clone_size	j_call	cdr3_aa	cdr3_nt
-	TRBV5-1	-	TRBJ2-3	CASSLFVVTDTQYF	TGCGCCAGCAGCTTGTTTGTGGTGACAGATACGCAGTATTTT
-	TRBV30	-	TRBJ1-1	CAWSVGKRRTEAFF	TGTGCCTGGAGTGTAGGGAAGCGTCGCACTGAAGCTTTCTTT
-	TRBV5-6	once	TRBJ2-2	CASSLEALNTGELFF	TGTGCCAGCAGCTTGGAGGCCCTGAACACCGGGGAGCTGTTTTTT
-	TRBV5-1	-	TRBJ1-2	CASSPGLYGYTF	TGCGCCAGCAGCCCCGGACTATATGGCTACACCTTC
TRBD1	TRBV5-6	-	TRBJ2-7	CASSTPDRYEQYF	TGTGCCAGCAGCACACCGGACAGGTACGAGCAGTACTTC
TRBD2	TRBV4-1	once	TRBJ2-5	CASSLRSGNSQETQYF	TGCGCCAGCAGCCTCAGGAGCGGGAATTCACAAGAGACCCAGTACTTC
-	TRBV11-1	-	TRBJ1-1	CASSSGPSNTEAFF	TGTGCCAGCAGCTCAGGGCCAAGCAACACTGAAGCTTTCTTT
TRBD1	TRBV25-1	-	TRBJ1-2	CASTRGQGAYTF	TGTGCCAGCACGAGGGGACAGGGTGCCTACACCTTC
TRBD2	TRBV5-4	-	TRBJ2-1	CASSSKREGDNEQFF	TGTGCCAGCAGCTCAAAGCGGGAGGGCGACAATGAGCAGTTCTTC
-	TRBV27	-	TRBJ2-5	CASSFRAQETQYF	TGTGCCAGCAGTTTTCGAGCCCAAGAGACCCAGTACTTC
-	TRBV7-3	-	TRBJ2-1	CASSPGQTYNEQFF	TGTGCCAGCAGCCCCGGACAAACCTACAATGAGCAGTTCTTC
TRBD1	TRBV2	-	TRBJ2-3	CASSVDRGRTDTQYF	TGTGCCAGCAGTGTGGACAGGGGGCGCACAGATACGCAGTATTTT
TRBD1	TRBV5-4	-	TRBJ2-7	CASSPAGTGGHEQYF	TGTGCCAGCAGCCCGGCCGGGACAGGGGGCCACGAGCAGTACTTC
TRBD2	TRBV15	-	TRBJ2-2	CATSTMGLAGGMAGELFF	TGTGCCACCAGCACAATGGGACTAGCGGGAGGAATGGCCGGGGAGCTGTTTTTT
-	TRBV20-1	-	TRBJ2-2	CSAEVAGELFF	TGCAGTGCCGAGGTCGCCGGGGAGCTGTTTTTT
TRBD1	TRBV2	-	TRBJ1-5	CASSPGQDDQPQHF	TGTGCCAGCAGTCCGGGACAGGACGATCAGCCCCAGCATTTT
TRBD1	TRBV19	-	TRBJ1-1	CASSTTGTDTEAFF	TGTGCCAGTAGTACAACCGGGACAGACACTGAAGCTTTCTTT
TRBD2	TRBV9	-	TRBJ2-3	CASSALAGGPGDTQYF	TGTGCCAGCAGCGCACTAGCGGGAGGGCCCGGCGATACGCAGTATTTT
-	TRBV7-9	-	TRBJ2-1	CASSLTRIWNEQFF	TGTGCCAGCAGCTTAACTAGGATTTGGAATGAGCAGTTCTTC
-	TRBV5-1	-	TRBJ1-1	CASSLGGQEAFF	TGCGCCAGCAGCTTGGGAGGGCAGGAAGCTTTCTTT
-	TRBV19	-	TRBJ1-4	CASSILFTNPNEKLFF	TGTGCCAGTAGTATTTTGTTCACAAACCCTAATGAAAAACTGTTTTTT
TRBD1	TRBV7-2	-	TRBJ1-3	CASSLIAGTGIGNTIYF	TGTGCCAGCAGCTTAATAGCCGGGACAGGGATCGGAAACACCATATATTTT
TRBD2	TRBV2	-	TRBJ2-5	CASNDGTNELETQYF	TGTGCCAGCAACGATGGGACTAACGAGTTAGAGACCCAGTACTTC
-	TRBV11-2	once	TRBJ2-7	CASSSDRTYEQYF	TGTGCCAGCAGCTCGGACAGAACCTACGAGCAGTACTTC
-	TRBV18	-	TRBJ2-7	CASSPRGGGTYEQYF	TGTGCCAGCTCACCCCGTGGGGGCGGAACCTACGAGCAGTACTTC
TRBD2	TRBV5-1	-	TRBJ2-1	CASSLAPTSGTDNEQFF	TGCGCCAGCAGCTTGGCCCCGACTAGCGGGACCGACAATGAGCAGTTCTTC
-	TRBV28	few	TRBJ2-7	CASRSYEQYF	TGTGCCAGCAGATCCTACGAGCAGTACTTC
-	TRBV29-1	-	TRBJ2-1	CSVVGQTGNEQFF	TGCAGCGTTGTCGGCCAGACGGGTAATGAGCAGTTCTTC
TRBD2	TRBV6-1	-	TRBJ2-1	CASSEVPASGRRNEQFF	TGTGCCAGCAGTGAAGTTCCTGCTAGCGGGAGACGGAATGAGCAGTTCTTC
-	TRBV5-5	-	TRBJ2-5	CASSTRQLYQETQYF	TGTGCCAGCAGCACCAGACAGCTGTACCAAGAGACCCAGTACTTC
TRBD2	TRBV29-1	-	TRBJ2-1	CSGSIAGGSNEQFF	TGCAGCGGCAGCATAGCGGGAGGGAGCAATGAGCAGTTCTTC
TRBD1	TRBV28	once	TRBJ2-1	CASSIPGGSSYNEQFF	TGTGCCAGCAGTATCCCAGGGGGTAGCTCCTACAATGAGCAGTTCTTC
TRBD1	TRBV7-9	-	TRBJ1-2	CASSLTHNTGGAGFGYTF	TGTGCCAGCAGCTTAACCCACAATACAGGGGGCGCCGGGTTTGGCTACACCTTC
TRBD2	TRBV30	-	TRBJ2-2	CAWNGLAELNTGELFF	TGTGCCTGGAATGGACTAGCGGAGCTGAACACCGGGGAGCTGTTTTTT
-	TRBV7-2	-	TRBJ1-3	CASSLVSQGAGGNTIYF	TGTGCCAGCAGCTTAGTGAGCCAGGGAGCAGGTGGAAACACCATATATTTT
-	TRBV7-2	-	TRBJ1-2	CASSPEVVGYTF	TGTGCCAGCAGCCCCGAGGTAGTTGGCTACACCTTC
TRBD1	TRBV30	few	TRBJ1-1	CAWNTPDRVNTEAFF	TGTGCCTGGAATACCCCGGACAGGGTGAACACTGAAGCTTTCTTT
TRBD1	TRBV5-5	-	TRBJ1-5	CASSPIGGAAGQPQHF	TGTGCCAGCAGCCCTATAGGGGGCGCCGCGGGGCAGCCCCAGCATTTT
TRBD1	TRBV19	-	TRBJ2-7	CASSTEGTGPYEQYF	TGTGCCAGTAGTACCGAAGGGACAGGGCCCTACGAGCAGTACTTC
TRBD1	TRBV5-1	-	TRBJ2-7	CASSPAVGQGYEQYF	TGCGCCAGCAGCCCAGCGGTGGGACAGGGTTACGAGCAGTACTTC
TRBD1	TRBV28	-	TRBJ1-5	CASSPLDGTGHQPQHF	TGTGCCAGCAGCCCCCTCGACGGGACAGGCCACCAGCCCCAGCATTTT
TRBD2	TRBV5-1	-	TRBJ2-7	CASSLGELAGPHYF	TGCGCCAGCAGCTTGGGGGAACTAGCGGGGCCCCACTACTTC
-	TRBV6-6	once	TRBJ2-3	CASTHGPTDTQYF	TGTGCCAGCACCCACGGGCCCACAGATACGCAGTATTTT
-	TRBV6-6	-	TRBJ2-5	CASSYAGMETQYF	TGTGCCAGCAGTTATGCAGGGATGGAGACCCAGTACTTC
-	TRBV28	-	TRBJ2-3	CASSLSGTDTQYF	TGTGCCAGCAGTTTATCTGGCACAGATACGCAGTATTTT
-	TRBV11-2	-	TRBJ1-3	CASSLANIRRPIQNTIYF	TGTGCCAGCAGCTTAGCCAACATTAGAAGGCCTATCCAAAACACCATATATTTT
-	TRBV28	-	TRBJ2-7	CASSFKGRRGYEQYF	TGTGCCAGCAGTTTTAAAGGACGTAGGGGCTACGAGCAGTACTTC
-	TRBV7-6	-	TRBJ2-7	CASSLIRPGPEYEQYF	TGTGCCAGCAGCTTAATTAGGCCCGGTCCGGAATACGAGCAGTACTTC
-	TRBV7-3	-	TRBJ2-5	CASSLVGGGEETQYF	TGTGCCAGCAGCTTAGTCGGGGGAGGAGAAGAGACCCAGTACTTC
-	TRBV28	-	TRBJ2-7	CASSIAAYEQYF	TGTGCCAGTTCAATAGCAGCCTACGAGCAGTACTTC
-	TRBV2	-	TRBJ2-5	CASSEEGRGGQETQYF	TGTGCCAGCAGTGAAGAAGGCCGTGGGGGCCAAGAGACCCAGTACTTC
TRBD1	TRBV11-2	-	TRBJ1-4	CASSQGRGGATNEKLFF	TGTGCCAGCAGCCAGGGCAGGGGGGGAGCAACTAATGAAAAACTGTTTTTT
-	TRBV5-1	-	TRBJ2-7	CASSLSAGQTYEQYF	TGCGCCAGCAGCTTGTCGGCGGGGCAAACCTACGAGCAGTACTTC